These T cell receptor beta chains were read from a single sample in a study of CD8 T cells in ankylosing spondylitis. Each CDR3 protein is one row after TCRdb ran MiXCR on the 5' RACE reads. The table has hundreds of thousands of distinct CDR3 sequences, roughly 26% seen once. Sequencing input: blood, either unsorted or a sorted T cell fraction (not recorded which). These receptors were collected from a male donor with ankylosing spondylitis. The CDR3 runs from the conserved cysteine through the conserved F or W. Fields, in order: V gene, D gene, J gene, clone size, CDR3 DNA, CDR3 protein. D genes are given only for firm matches. A clone size is listed for some rows: how often the clone was seen (once, few, many), or a class if it is expanded.

TRBV5-1,TRBD1,TRBJ1-2,NA,TGCGCCAGCAGCTCCGCCGGGACAGGGGCCCTGGATGGCTACACCTTC,CASSSAGTGALDGYTF
TRBV20-1,TRBD2,TRBJ2-1,NA,TGCAGAGGGGACTACCTAGGGGATGAGCAGTTCTTC,CRGDYLGDEQFF
TRBV4-2,TRBD2,TRBJ2-4,once,TGTGCCAGCAGCCGGGATAGACTAGCGGGAGGGCAGGGCATTCAGTACTTC,CASSRDRLAGGQGIQYF
TRBV6-1,NA,TRBJ1-1,few,TGTGCCAGCAGAGGGGCCGGGACAACGAACACTGAAGCTTTCTTT,CASRGAGTTNTEAFF
TRBV11-2,NA,TRBJ2-3,few,TGTGCCAGCAGCTTAGGACGATACACAGATACGCAGTATTTT,CASSLGRYTDTQYF
TRBV12-3/TRBV12-4,NA,TRBJ1-1,NA,TGTGCCAGCAGACCTGACAGCCTTGCTGAAGCTTTCTTT,CASRPDSLAEAFF
TRBV5-1,TRBD1,TRBJ2-1,few,TGCGCCAGCACCGGACAGGGGGGGAGGGAGCAGTTCTTC,CASTGQGGREQFF
TRBV20-1,NA,TRBJ2-1,few,TGCAGTGCGCTCCCACGGGGGATAGGGCAGTTCTTC,CSALPRGIGQFF
TRBV20-1,TRBD1,TRBJ2-2,NA,TGCAGTGCGCCGACAGGGGGGACCGGGGAGCTGTTTTTT,CSAPTGGTGELFF
TRBV29-1,TRBD1,TRBJ2-7,few,TGCAGCGTTCATGGACAGGCCTACGAGCAGTACTTC,CSVHGQAYEQYF
TRBV5-1,NA,TRBJ1-2,NA,TGCGCCAGCAGCTCCCCTGGAATTAACTATGGCTACACCTTC,CASSSPGINYGYTF
TRBV24-1,TRBD2,TRBJ2-5,NA,TGTGCCACCAGTGATCGGGGGGATCCGCGAGAGACCCAGTACTTC,CATSDRGDPRETQYF
TRBV5-1,NA,TRBJ2-2,NA,TGCGCCAGCAGCTTGGATTTCACGGGGAACACCGGGGAGCTGTTTTTT,CASSLDFTGNTGELFF
TRBV4-2,NA,TRBJ2-1,few,TGTGCCAGCAGCCAACGACCGGACAGTTACAATGAGCAGTTCTTC,CASSQRPDSYNEQFF
TRBV5-1,NA,TRBJ1-2,few,TGCGCCAGCAGCTCGGACACGCTCTATGGCTACACCTTC,CASSSDTLYGYTF
TRBV4-2,NA,TRBJ1-2,few,TGTGCCAGCAGCCAAGATGTCAACTATGGCTACACCTTC,CASSQDVNYGYTF
TRBV20-1,NA,TRBJ1-2,NA,TGCAGTGCTAAGTCCTTGAGGTCCGACTTCTATGGCTACACCTTC,CSAKSLRSDFYGYTF
TRBV30,TRBD1,TRBJ2-1,once,TGTGCCTTGGAAGAGGACAGGGGACATGAGCAGTTCTTC,CALEEDRGHEQFF
TRBV20-1,NA,TRBJ2-1,NA,TGCAGTGCTAGAATAGGGGGTGAGCAGTTCTTC,CSARIGGEQFF
TRBV15,TRBD2,TRBJ2-3,NA,TGTGCCACCAGCAGAGAGTTAGGCGGGAGGGGCCGCGATACGCAGTATTTT,CATSRELGGRGRDTQYF
TRBV20-1,TRBD2,TRBJ2-1,few,TGCAGTGCTAGATCCCGGACTAGCGGGACCCCTGAGCAGTTCTTC,CSARSRTSGTPEQFF
TRBV28,TRBD2,TRBJ2-3,NA,TGTGCCAGCAGTTTACGCGGGGGGGTCTCCACAGATACGCAGTATTTT,CASSLRGGVSTDTQYF
TRBV19,TRBD1,TRBJ1-1,NA,TGTGCCAGTCGGGACAGGGCCAACATGAACACTGAAGCTTTCTTT,CASRDRANMNTEAFF
TRBV10-3,NA,TRBJ1-5,NA,TGTGCCATCAGTGAGCCAGACGAAAGCAATCAGCCCCAGCATTTT,CAISEPDESNQPQHF